This T cell receptor (beta chain) was documented in a study of PD-1 blockade in classical Hodgkin lymphoma. As for the study in general: Patients were administered nivolumab (3 mg/kg intravenously) every 2 weeks.

General study points: There was a significant rise in CD4+ TCR diversity by C4D1, with no such rise for CD8+. TCR diversity at baseline was reported to be reduced in newly diagnosed patients relative to healthy donors. Newly diagnosed and completely responding patients shared comparable baseline diversity.

Sequenced by immunoSEQ multiplex PCR; TCRdb stores in-frame clones only, minus some. The sample yields 10,000 to 15,000 clones, 85% to 90% seen once. For this clone: What it binds is unknown.

Time point meaning: cycle 4 day 1 (C4D1), after more than 5 weeks of nivolumab. All patients experienced relapse after autologous stem cell transplantation, and brentuximab vedotin exposure was variable. Negative selection with magnetic separation was used to purify CD4+ T cells from thawed PBMCs. Germline CDR1 reads LNHDA; CDR2 reads SQIVND (reference sequence). V lost 8 bases, J lost 8 bases, and 11 bases stayed unmatched. This CDR3 has 14 residues. The V and J genes are TRBV19 and TRBJ2-3, with 9 bases matching TRBD2. Sequencing used CD4+ T cells from blood, obtained before the fourth cycle of nivolumab. This sequence was found in a human donor with classical Hodgkin lymphoma. This chain's CDR3 is CASCSSGRRVTQYF. CDR3 nucleotide sequence: TGTGCCAGTTGTTCGAGCGGGAGGCGGGTTACGCAGTATTTT.